The clone carrying this T cell receptor beta chain was recorded once. The antigen remains undetermined. The data derive from a study of Ad26.COV2.S vaccination and SARS-CoV-2 variants. Study context: Among those in the COV1001 Ad26.COV2.S trial arm was the donor.

Germline trimming cut 5 bases from V and 8 bases from J; bases unmatched to any gene: 7. The CDR3 runs to 15 residues. The germline gives CDR1 SNHLY, CDR2 FYNNEI. Clones were sequenced by immunoSEQ multiplex PCR, and TCRdb holds only the in-frame ones, with some missing. The sample lists about 680,000 clones, roughly 90% occurring once. Overall study findings and caveats: Total T cell responses, in the TCR breadth and depth analyses, may have been underestimated.

Indicated treatment: around 19 received Ad26.COV2.S at low or high dose, single or two shots; roughly 5 received placebo; per-sample allocation not given. Collection of samples fell on day 63 after the first vaccine or placebo injection. Aged 18-55 years, donor was enrolled in Boston in about 2020. The rearrangement joins TRBV2 to TRBJ1-6; 9 nucleotides line up with TRBD1. Sample: peripheral blood, taken in a trial of Ad26.COV2.S vaccine versus placebo. The TCR originated in a person between 18 and 65 years old who received the Ad26.COV2.S COVID-19 vaccine or a placebo. In DNA form, the CDR3 reads TGTGCCAGCAGTCCCGGACAGGGGTTATATTCACCCCTCCACTTT. It encodes CASSPGQGLYSPLHF.